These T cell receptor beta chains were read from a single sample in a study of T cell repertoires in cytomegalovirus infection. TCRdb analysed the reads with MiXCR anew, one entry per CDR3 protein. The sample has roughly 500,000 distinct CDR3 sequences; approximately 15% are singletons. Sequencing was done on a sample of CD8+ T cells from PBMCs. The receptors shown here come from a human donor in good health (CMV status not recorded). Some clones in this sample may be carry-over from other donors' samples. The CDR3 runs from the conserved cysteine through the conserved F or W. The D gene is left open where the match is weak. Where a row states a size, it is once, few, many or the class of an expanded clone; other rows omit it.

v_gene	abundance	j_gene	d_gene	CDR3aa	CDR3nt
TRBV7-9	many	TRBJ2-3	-	CASSPRDDTDTQYF	TGTGCCAGCAGCCCCCGGGACGACACAGATACGCAGTATTTT
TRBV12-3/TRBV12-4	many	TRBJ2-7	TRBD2	CASSSGTRGEQYF	TGTGCCAGCAGTTCCGGGACTAGGGGCGAGCAGTACTTC
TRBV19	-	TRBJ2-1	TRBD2	CASSSPSGVHNEQFF	TGTGCCAGTAGTAGCCCTAGCGGGGTACACAATGAGCAGTTCTTC
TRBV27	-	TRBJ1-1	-	CASSPNQLGATNTEAFF	TGTGCCAGCAGTCCCAATCAGCTCGGGGCTACGAACACTGAAGCTTTCTTT
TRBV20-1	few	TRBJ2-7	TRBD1	CSVQDGGQGVSYEQYF	TGCAGTGTCCAAGATGGAGGACAGGGGGTATCCTACGAGCAGTACTTC
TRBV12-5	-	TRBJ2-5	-	CASGLSGTQYF	TGTGCTAGTGGTTTAAGTGGCACCCAGTACTTC
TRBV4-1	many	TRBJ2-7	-	CASGLDKTYEQYF	TGCGCCAGCGGCTTGGACAAAACCTACGAGCAGTACTTC
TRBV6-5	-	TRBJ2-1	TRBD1	CASSQSWTGRSYNEQFF	TGTGCCAGCAGTCAGAGCTGGACAGGGCGCTCCTACAATGAGCAGTTCTTC
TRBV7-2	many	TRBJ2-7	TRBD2	CASSPGGGFYEQYF	TGTGCCAGCAGTCCGGGGGGGGGCTTTTACGAGCAGTACTTC
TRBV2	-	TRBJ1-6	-	CASNSGPNSPLHF	TGTGCCAGCAATTCAGGGCCTAATTCACCCCTCCACTTT
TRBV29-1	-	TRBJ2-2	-	CSVEGGEGRTGELFF	TGCAGCGTTGAAGGAGGGGAAGGTCGCACCGGGGAGCTGTTTTTT
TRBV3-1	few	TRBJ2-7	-	CASSQPHGSSYEQYF	TGTGCCAGCAGCCAACCCCACGGGAGCTCCTACGAGCAGTACTTC
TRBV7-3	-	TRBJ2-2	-	CASSSLGGTTGELFF	TGTGCCAGCAGCTCTTTAGGGGGTACCACCGGGGAGCTGTTTTTT
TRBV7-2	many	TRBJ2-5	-	CASSAGPYQETQYF	TGTGCCAGCAGTGCGGGGCCATACCAAGAGACCCAGTACTTC
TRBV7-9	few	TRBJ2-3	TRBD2	CASSLSGIGTDTQYF	TGTGCCAGCAGCTTGAGCGGGATTGGCACAGATACGCAGTATTTT
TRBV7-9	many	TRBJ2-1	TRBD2	CASSGLAGVGGNEQFF	TGTGCCAGCAGCGGACTAGCGGGCGTTGGGGGCAATGAGCAGTTCTTC
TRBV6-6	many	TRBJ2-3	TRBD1	CASSYSGTQGNTDTQYF	TGTGCCAGCAGTTACTCAGGGACACAGGGGAACACAGATACGCAGTATTTT
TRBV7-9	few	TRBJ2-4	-	CASSTLTGNSKNIQYF	TGTGCCAGCAGCACGCTGACAGGCAACTCCAAAAACATTCAGTACTTC
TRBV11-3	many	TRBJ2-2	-	CASSSGIDTGELFF	TGTGCCAGCAGCTCCGGGATTGACACCGGGGAGCTGTTTTTT
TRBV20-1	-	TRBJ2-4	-	CSARGRVTKNIQYF	TGCAGTGCTAGAGGCAGGGTGACCAAAAACATTCAGTACTTC
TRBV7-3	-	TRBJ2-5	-	CASSLAGVKETQYF	TGTGCAAGCAGCTTAGCAGGGGTGAAAGAGACCCAGTACTTC
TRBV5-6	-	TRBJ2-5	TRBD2	CASSLETSGIILETQYF	TGTGCCAGCAGCTTGGAGACTAGCGGGATTATCTTAGAGACCCAGTACTTC
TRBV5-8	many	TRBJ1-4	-	CASSLGTRRELFF	TGTGCCAGCAGCTTGGGGACCCGGAGGGAACTGTTTTTT
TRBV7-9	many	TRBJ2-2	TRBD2	CAFTLSGVNTGELFF	TGTGCCTTCACCCTCAGCGGGGTGAACACCGGGGAGCTGTTTTTT
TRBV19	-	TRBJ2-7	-	CASSIGGRRGLYEQYF	TGTGCCAGTAGTATAGGAGGGCGCAGGGGCCTCTACGAGCAGTACTTC
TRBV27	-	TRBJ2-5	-	CASSPPDKQETQYF	TGTGCCAGCAGTCCGCCAGACAAGCAAGAGACCCAGTACTTC
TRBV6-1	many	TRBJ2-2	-	CASSPDRGGLGTGELFF	TGTGCCAGCAGCCCCGACAGGGGAGGGTTAGGCACCGGGGAGCTGTTTTTT
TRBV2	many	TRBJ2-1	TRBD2	CASRARGLAGGRWGEQFF	TGTGCCAGCAGGGCAAGGGGCCTAGCGGGGGGGCGGTGGGGTGAGCAGTTCTTC
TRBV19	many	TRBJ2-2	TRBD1	CASRGWEVADRGETGELFF	TGTGCCAGCCGTGGGTGGGAGGTGGCGGACAGGGGTGAAACCGGGGAGCTGTTTTTT
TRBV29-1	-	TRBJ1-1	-	CSAAFDRPIPEAFF	TGCAGCGCCGCCTTCGACAGGCCGATCCCTGAAGCTTTCTTT
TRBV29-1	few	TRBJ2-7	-	CSGGVGDSYEQYF	TGCAGCGGGGGTGTGGGGGACTCCTACGAGCAGTACTTC
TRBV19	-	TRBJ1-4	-	CASSMAPQGKEKLFF	TGTGCCAGTAGTATGGCCCCCCAGGGGAAAGAAAAACTGTTTTTT
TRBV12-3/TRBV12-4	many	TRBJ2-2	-	CASTSSEGGPGELFF	TGTGCCAGCACCTCTTCGGAGGGAGGTCCCGGGGAGCTGTTTTTT
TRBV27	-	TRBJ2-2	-	CASTGAGPNTGELFF	TGTGCCAGCACTGGGGCGGGCCCCAACACCGGGGAGCTGTTTTTT
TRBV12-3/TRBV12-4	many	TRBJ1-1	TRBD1	CASSFDDRGCTEAFF	TGTGCCAGCAGTTTCGATGACAGGGGATGCACTGAAGCTTTCTTT
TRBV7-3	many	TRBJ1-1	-	CASSPGTRTEAFF	TGTGCCAGCAGTCCTGGGACGCGCACTGAAGCTTTCTTT
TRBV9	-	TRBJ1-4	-	CASSNDQGGEKLFF	TGTGCCAGCAGCAACGACCAAGGCGGCGAAAAACTGTTTTTT
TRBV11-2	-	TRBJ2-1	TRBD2	CASNNFGGGSYNEQFF	TGTGCCAGCAACAATTTTGGGGGGGGCTCCTACAATGAGCAGTTCTTC
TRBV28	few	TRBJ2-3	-	CASSLEGHRRGTDTQYF	TGTGCCAGCAGTTTAGAGGGACACCGGAGGGGCACAGATACGCAGTATTTT
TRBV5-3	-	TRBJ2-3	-	CAPGHQGVGQYF	TGTGCCCCCGGCCATCAAGGGGTGGGGCAGTATTTT
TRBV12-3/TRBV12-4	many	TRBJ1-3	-	CASSFLGIRNTIYF	TGTGCCAGCAGTTTTCTGGGAATTCGAAACACCATATATTTT
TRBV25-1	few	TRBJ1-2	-	CASSEFGQFYGYTF	TGTGCCAGCAGTGAATTTGGGCAGTTCTATGGCTACACCTTC
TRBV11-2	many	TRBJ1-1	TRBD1	CASSAWDSTRNTEAFF	TGTGCCAGCAGCGCCTGGGACAGTACAAGGAACACTGAAGCTTTCTTT
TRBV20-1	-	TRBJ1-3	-	CSAEGRETTGNTIYF	TGCAGTGCTGAGGGGAGGGAGACGACTGGAAACACCATATATTTT
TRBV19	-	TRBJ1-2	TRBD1	CASSPLRQGWHYGYTF	TGTGCCAGTAGTCCCCTTCGACAGGGGTGGCACTATGGCTACACCTTC
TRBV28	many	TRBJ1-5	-	CASSFRPNRRNQPQHF	TGTGCCAGCAGTTTCCGACCCAACCGGCGCAATCAGCCCCAGCATTTT
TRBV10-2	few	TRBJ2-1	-	CASSEGTLPYNEQFF	TGCGCCAGCAGTGAGGGGACCCTACCCTACAATGAGCAGTTCTTC